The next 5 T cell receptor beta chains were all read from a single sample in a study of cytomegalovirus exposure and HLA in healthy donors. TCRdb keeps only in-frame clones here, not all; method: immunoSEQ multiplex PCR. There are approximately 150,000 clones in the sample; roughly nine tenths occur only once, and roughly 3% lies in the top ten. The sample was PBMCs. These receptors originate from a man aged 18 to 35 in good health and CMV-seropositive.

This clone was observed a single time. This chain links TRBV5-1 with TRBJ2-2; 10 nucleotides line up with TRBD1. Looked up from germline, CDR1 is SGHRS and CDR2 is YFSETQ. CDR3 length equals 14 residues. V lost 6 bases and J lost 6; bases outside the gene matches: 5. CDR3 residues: CASTLGQGAGELFF. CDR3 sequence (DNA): TGCGCCAGCACCCTCGGACAGGGGGCCGGGGAGCTGTTTTTT.

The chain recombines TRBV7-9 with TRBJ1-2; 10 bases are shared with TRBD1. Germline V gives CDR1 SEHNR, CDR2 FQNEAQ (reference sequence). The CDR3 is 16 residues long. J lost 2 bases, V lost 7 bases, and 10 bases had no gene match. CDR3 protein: CASKRSWGQGNYGYTF. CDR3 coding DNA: TGTGCCAGCAAGAGGTCCTGGGGACAGGGGAACTATGGCTACACCTTC.

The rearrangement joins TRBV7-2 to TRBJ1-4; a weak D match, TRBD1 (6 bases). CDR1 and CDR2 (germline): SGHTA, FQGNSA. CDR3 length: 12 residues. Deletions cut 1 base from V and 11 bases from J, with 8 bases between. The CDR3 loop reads CASSLDQGKLFF. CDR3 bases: TGTGCCAGCAGCTTAGACCAGGGGAAACTGTTTTTT.

The CDR3 sequence: CASNSGTSGPMAQYF. The CDR3 DNA sequence: TGTGCCAGCAATTCGGGGACTAGCGGACCTATGGCCCAGTACTTC. This chain connects TRBV2 to TRBJ2-5; 11 nucleotides match TRBD2. Germline trimming cut 7 bases from V and 9 bases from J; bases unmatched to any gene: 13. The CDR3 is 15 residues long. Per the germline V gene, CDR1 is SNHLY and CDR2 is FYNNEI. The whole variable domain, remainder taken from reference TRBV2 and TRBJ2-5, is EPEVTQTPSHQVTQMGQEVILRCVPISNHLYFYWYRQILGQKVEFLVSFYNNEISEKSEIFDDQFSVERPDGSNFTLKIRSTKLEDSAMYFCASNSGTSGPMAQYFGPGTRLLVL.

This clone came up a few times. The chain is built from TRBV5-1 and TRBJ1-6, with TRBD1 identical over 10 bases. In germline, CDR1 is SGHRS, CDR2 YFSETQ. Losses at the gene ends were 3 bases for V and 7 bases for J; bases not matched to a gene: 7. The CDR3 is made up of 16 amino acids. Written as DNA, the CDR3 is TGCGCCAGCAGCTCTTTGACAGGGGGCAGGAATTCACCCCTCCACTTT. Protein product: CASSSLTGGRNSPLHF.